The 25 T cell receptor beta chains below were found in one sample sequenced in a study of shared T cell receptors in the human thymus. Some clones are missing from TCRdb's copy, which holds only in-frame ones; the method was immunoSEQ multiplex PCR. Of 450,000 to 650,000 clones listed, around 78% are singletons. These data were also reused for a study on human thymus T cells.

The material sequenced was thymocytes. These receptors were taken from a boy younger than two with a congenital heart defect.

The rearrangement uses TRBV4-1 and TRBJ2-7; a possible D gene is TRBD2 (5 bases). Trimming took off 3 bases at V and 2 bases at J, with 17 bases between the two ends. Germline assignment: CDR1 MGHRA and CDR2 YSYEKL. The CDR3 is 16 amino acids. In nucleotides, the CDR3 is TGCGCCAGCAGCCACCCCGGAGGCAGGCCTCCCTACGAGCAGTACTTC. Protein: CASSHPGGRPPYEQYF.

The V call is TRBV6-1, the J call TRBJ1-1; 7 bases match TRBD1. V trimming: 7 bases; J trimming: 5 bases; junction bases outside the gene matches: 16. CDR1 is MNHNS and CDR2 is SASEGT in the germline V gene. The CDR3 spans 16 residues. The CDR3 region has the DNA TGTGCCAGCATTGAGGGGATGCAGGGGGATGGGACTGAAGCTTTCTTT. Amino acids: CASIEGMQGDGTEAFF.

This clone was seen a handful of times. The chain combines TRBV5-1 with TRBJ2-6, with 8 bases fitting TRBD1. Losses at the gene ends were 4 bases for V and 4 bases for J; bases not matched to a gene: 4. CDR1 and CDR2 from the germline V gene are SGHRS and YFSETQ. This CDR3 has 15 amino acids. CDR3 residues: CASSLQGAGANVLTF. The DNA for the CDR3 is TGCGCCAGCAGCCTGCAGGGGGCCGGGGCCAACGTCCTGACTTTC.

The genes are TRBV4-3 and TRBJ2-1; 7 bases align to TRBD2. Germline-derived CDR1 and CDR2 are LGHNA and YSLEER. This CDR3 region has 19 residues. The V and J ends lost 0 bases and 9 bases, in that order; junction bases with no gene match: 20. The CDR3 is CASSQEPRRAGGRESEQFF. Here the CDR3 DNA reads TGCGCCAGCAGCCAAGAACCCCGACGGGCAGGCGGGAGAGAGTCTGAGCAGTTCTTC.

The CDR3 spells CASSILPPGQGVGSYNEQFF. DNA of the CDR3: TGTGCCAGCAGCATCCTTCCTCCGGGACAGGGGGTTGGCTCCTACAATGAGCAGTTCTTC. This rearrangement joins TRBV5-4 to TRBJ2-1, with 11 bases that match TRBD1. This CDR3 is 20 amino acids long. CDR1 is SGHNT, CDR2 YYREEE, per germline (reference sequence). V lost 4 bases to trimming and J lost 0 bases; unmatched junction nucleotides: 15.

The chain uses TRBV27 and TRBJ2-2; possible D gene TRBD2, 5 bases. The CDR3 spans 15 residues. The germline gives CDR1 MNHEY, CDR2 SMNVEV (reference sequence). Trimming stripped 10 bases from V and 0 bases from J, with 15 bases between. The CDR3 DNA sequence: TGTGCCACCAACCCGGACGGGACGAACACCGGGGAGCTGTTTTTT. It specifies CATNPDGTNTGELFF.

The chain uses TRBV28 and TRBJ2-3, with TRBD2 as a possible D gene (5 bases). The CDR3 spans 16 residues. Germline CDR1 reads MDHEN; CDR2 reads SYDVKM. Between the trimmed V and J ends, which lost 8 bases and 10 bases, there was a span of 28 bases. CDR3 coding DNA: TGTGCCAGCGCACCCTGGACTCGTACTGGGGTCGAGTCGCAGTATTTT. This translates into CASAPWTRTGVESQYF.

The rearrangement uses TRBV30 and TRBJ2-2, with 10 bases identical to TRBD2. The length of the CDR3 is 16 residues. V lost 3 bases to trimming and J lost 4 bases; unmatched junction nucleotides: 8. Looked up from germline, CDR1 is GTSNPN and CDR2 is SVGIG (reference sequence). As DNA, the CDR3 is TGTGCCTGGAGCCCTAGCGGGAGATTGGGCACCGGGGAGCTGTTTTTT. Protein product: CAWSPSGRLGTGELFF.

The V gene is TRBV5-1, the J gene TRBJ1-5; D uncertain. Trimming left V 0 bases short and J 1 base short, with 11 bases between. Germline loops: CDR1 SGHRS, CDR2 YFSETQ. The CDR3 contains 16 residues. CDR3: CASSLAGVGSNQPQHF. The CDR3 nucleotides are TGCGCCAGCAGCTTGGCCGGGGTGGGGAGCAATCAGCCCCAGCATTTT.

J is TRBJ2-1 and V is TRBV7-6, with D possibly matching TRBD2 (5 bases). The CDR3 sequence is 14 residues long. Germline CDR1 and CDR2: SGHVS and FNYEAQ. Trimming pared 0 bases from V and 6 bases from J, leaving 9 bases between. Written as DNA, the CDR3 is TGTGCCAGCAGCTTAGCGGGAGCCTTCAATGAGCAGTTCTTC. The encoded protein is CASSLAGAFNEQFF.

V gene TRBV7-9 combines with J gene TRBJ1-2; no clear D gene. CDR3 length: 14 residues. V was clipped by 8 bases and J by 1 base, with 14 bases between them. The germline V gene encodes CDR1 SEHNR and CDR2 FQNEAQ (reference sequence). CDR3 region: CASPSGEINYGYTF. DNA for the CDR3: TGTGCCAGCCCCTCGGGAGAGATTAACTATGGCTACACCTTC.

The chain has TRBV10-1 and TRBJ2-3, with a tentative D call TRBD2 (5 bases). Trimming pared 9 bases from V and 3 bases from J, leaving 10 bases between. Per germline, CDR1 WNHNN and CDR2 SYGVQD (reference sequence). The CDR3 totals 12 residues. As DNA, the CDR3 is TGCGCCAGTTCACTAGGGACAGATACGCAGTATTTT. This gives the protein CASSLGTDTQYF.

The rearrangement uses TRBV15 and TRBJ2-2; 12 nucleotides agree with TRBD2. Germline-derived CDR1 and CDR2 are LNHNV and YYDKDF (reference sequence). This CDR3 spans 20 amino acids. J lost 3 bases, V lost 0 bases, and 11 bases had no gene match. CDR3 coding DNA: TGTGCCACCAGCAGAGATCCGGGGACTAGCGGGTATTGGTACACCGGGGAGCTGTTTTTT. Its translation: CATSRDPGTSGYWYTGELFF.

V gene TRBV6-5 combines with J gene TRBJ2-2, with no clear D. There are 16 residues in the CDR3. V was trimmed by 2 bases and J by 0 bases, leaving 10 bases between them. Germline lookup yields CDR1 MNHEY and CDR2 SVGAGI. This chain's CDR3 is CASSYSGRTNTGELFF. CDR3 DNA: TGTGCCAGCAGTTACAGTGGCAGGACGAACACCGGGGAGCTGTTTTTT.

V and J are TRBV5-6 and TRBJ1-1; 7 bases map to TRBD1. The V gene's germline CDR1 is SGHDT and CDR2 YYEEEE. V lost 4 bases, J lost 1 base, and 4 bases stayed unmatched. The CDR3 extends over 14 amino acids. DNA of the CDR3: TGTGCCAGCAGCCCATACAGGGGGAACACTGAAGCTTTCTTT. This encodes CASSPYRGNTEAFF. Full variable domain (remainder filled in from reference TRBV5-6 and TRBJ1-1): DAGVTQSPTHLIKTRGQQVTLRCSPKSGHDTVSWYQQALGQGPQFIFQYYEEEERQRGNFPDRFSGHQFPNYSSELNVNALLLGDSALYLCASSPYRGNTEAFFGQGTRLTVV.

The V and J genes are TRBV21-1 and TRBJ1-2. TRBV21-1 represents a pseudogene. The CDR3 consists of 17 residues. The DNA for the CDR3 is TGTGCCAGCAGCAAAGGGGAAGCGACGGGGGCTAACTATGGCTACACCTTC. This translates into CASSKGEATGANYGYTF.

The genes are TRBV4-1 and TRBJ1-1; 7 nucleotides line up with TRBD1. CDR1 and CDR2 from the germline V gene are MGHRA and YSYEKL. This CDR3 is 14 amino acids long. With 4 bases clipped from V and 6 bases from J, the junction kept 8 bases outside the gene matches. In DNA, the CDR3 is TGCGCCAGCAGCCTCCTAACTGACAGGGCTGAAGCTTTCTTT. Residues: CASSLLTDRAEAFF.

The V call is TRBV20-1, the J call TRBJ1-2; no firm D call. The V gene lost 5 bases and the J gene lost 8 bases, with 9 bases spanning the gap. CDR3 length: 10 amino acids. Germline CDR1 DFQATT, CDR2 SNEGSKA (reference sequence). CDR3 protein: CSAHTRGYTF. CDR3 sequence (DNA): TGCAGTGCTCACACGAGGGGCTACACCTTC.

This clone was recorded only once. V is TRBV25-1 and J is TRBJ2-5, with 7 bases lining up with TRBD1. Looked up from germline, CDR1 is MGHDK and CDR2 is SYGVNS. CDR3 size: 15 residues. V lost 3 bases and J lost 4; bases outside the gene matches: 8. CDR3 loop: CASSDRQGSAETQYF. The CDR3 nucleotides are TGTGCCAGCAGTGATAGACAGGGATCGGCAGAGACCCAGTACTTC.

V usage is TRBV15 and J usage is TRBJ2-1; D remains unclear. The CDR3 contains 19 residues. V was shortened by 0 bases and J by 0 bases, with 18 bases between the two germline ends. Germline values: CDR1 LNHNV, CDR2 YYDKDF (reference sequence). The CDR3 reads CATSRDPCRATSSYNEQFF. The DNA for the CDR3 is TGTGCCACCAGCAGAGATCCGTGTAGAGCGACCAGCTCCTACAATGAGCAGTTCTTC.

The chain has TRBV7-9 and TRBJ2-7; a weak D match, TRBD1 (6 bases). Germline CDR1 reads SEHNR; CDR2 reads FQNEAQ (reference sequence). This CDR3 is built from 12 residues. V was cut by 5 bases and J by 11 bases, with 16 bases left in between. The CDR3 region is CASSKTGRFEYF. The CDR3, as DNA: TGTGCCAGCAGCAAAACAGGGCGCTTTGAGTACTTC.

There are a few counts of this clone. The CDR3 DNA is TGCGCCAGCAGCTGGCGTACAGGACCCTATGGCTACACCTTC. Amino acid sequence: CASSWRTGPYGYTF. This rearrangement joins TRBV5-1 to TRBJ1-2, with D tentatively TRBD1 (5 bases). The CDR3 sequence is 14 residues long. CDR1 is SGHRS and CDR2 is YFSETQ in the germline V gene. Trimming shortened V by 3 bases and J by 4 bases, and 13 bases separated the two germline ends.

The chain links TRBV29-1 to TRBJ2-7, with TRBD2 identical over 11 bases. The CDR3 is 16 residues long. V gave up 3 bases and J gave up 4 bases; unmatched junction bases: 11. The V gene's germline CDR1 is SQVTM and CDR2 ANQGSEA. CDR3 sequence (DNA): TGCAGCGTTGAGGTTAGGGCTAGCGGGAGGTATTACGAGCAGTACTTC. It translates to CSVEVRASGRYYEQYF.

This chain uses TRBV29-1 with TRBJ2-2; D gene unclear. V was shortened by 5 bases and J by 6 bases, with 4 bases between the two germline ends. CDR3 length: 10 residues. CDR1 and CDR2 (germline): SQVTM, ANQGSEA. CDR3 nucleotide sequence: TGCAGCGTTCTCGCCGGGGAGCTGTTTTTT. Translating it yields CSVLAGELFF.

The sample holds one count of this clone. The V call is TRBV19, the J call TRBJ2-7, with TRBD2 matching 10 bases. Per germline, CDR1 LNHDA and CDR2 SQIVND (reference sequence). The CDR3 totals 14 residues. Trimming removed 5 bases from V and 5 bases from J; junction bases left unmatched: 6. Here the CDR3 DNA reads TGTGCCAGTAGTCCAGCGGGAGGGGGCCACGAGCAGTACTTC. It specifies CASSPAGGGHEQYF.